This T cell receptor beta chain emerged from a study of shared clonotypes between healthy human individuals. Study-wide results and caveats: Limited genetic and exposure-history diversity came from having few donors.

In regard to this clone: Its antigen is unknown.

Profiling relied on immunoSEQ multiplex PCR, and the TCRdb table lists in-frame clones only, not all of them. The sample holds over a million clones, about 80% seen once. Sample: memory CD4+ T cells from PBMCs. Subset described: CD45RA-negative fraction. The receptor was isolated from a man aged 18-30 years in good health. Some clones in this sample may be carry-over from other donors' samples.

CDR3 sequence: CASSYGRNQPQHF. In nucleotides, the CDR3 is TGTGCCAGCAGCTACGGACGGAATCAGCCCCAGCATTTT. The chain is built from TRBV11-2 and TRBJ1-5; D remains unclear. CDR3 length equals 13 residues. Germline-derived CDR1 and CDR2 are SGHAT and FQNNGV. V was trimmed by 4 bases and J by 4 bases, leaving 8 bases between them.